This TCR beta chain came from a study of identical twins. In TCRdb, the 5' RACE reads were re-called with MiXCR into one record per CDR3 protein. The sample yields 1.5 million to 2 million distinct CDR3 sequences, more than 30% seen once. Germline assignment: CDR1 WSHSY and CDR2 SAAADI. The CDR3 has 19 residues. The ends lost 0 bases at V and 5 bases at J; junction bases unmatched: 13. The TCR originated in a newborn girl in good health. The chain carries TRBV10-2 and TRBJ2-3; TRBD2 matches 11 bases. The specimen sequenced was cord blood. The DNA of the CDR3 is TGCGCCAGCAGTGAGTCGAGACTCCCTAGCGGGGGGCGGGGAGATACGCAGTATTTT. Translation gives CASSESRLPSGGRGDTQYF.